These 5 T cell receptor beta chains came from one sample sequenced in a study of T-cell memory formation after mild COVID-19. Via MiXCR, TCRdb re-called the 5' RACE reads, giving one row per CDR3 protein. The table includes roughly 560,000 distinct CDR3 sequences, about a fifth detected once. The sample taken for sequencing was PBMCs or a T cell subset sorted from them (not recorded which). These receptors all stem from an adult woman who had mild COVID-19 (a few samples of this study predate the infection). Cell type and time point are not known.

The sample holds a few counts of this clonotype. The chain employs TRBV6-5 and TRBJ1-1, with TRBD1 matching 9 bases. With V trimmed by 5 bases and J by 1 base, 8 bases remained unmatched. The CDR3 contains 16 residues. Per the germline V gene, CDR1 is MNHEY and CDR2 is SVGAGI. Here the CDR3 reads CASSQAPGQGNTEAFF. CDR3 DNA: TGTGCCAGCAGTCAAGCACCGGGACAGGGGAACACTGAAGCTTTCTTT.

Many counts were recorded for this clonotype. This sequence joins TRBV5-5 and TRBJ2-5; a weak D match, TRBD1 (6 bases). Germline V gene lookup returns CDR1 SGHKS and CDR2 YYEKEE (reference sequence). The CDR3 spans 14 residues. Trimming pared 1 base from V and 0 bases from J, leaving 7 bases between. DNA of the CDR3: TGTGCCAGCAGCTTGAGGGGGAACCAAGAGACCCAGTACTTC. It encodes CASSLRGNQETQYF.

The genes are TRBV27 and TRBJ2-5; the match to TRBD2 covers 10 bases. This CDR3 is 15 amino acids long. The V gene end was trimmed by 5 bases and the J gene end by 5 bases; junction bases not matched to a gene: 8. CDR1 is MNHEY, CDR2 SMNVEV, per germline (reference sequence). CDR3 amino acids: CASSIALAGVETQYF. CDR3 DNA sequence: TGTGCCAGCAGTATCGCCCTAGCGGGAGTGGAGACCCAGTACTTC.

The J gene is TRBJ1-1, the V gene TRBV5-1, with D unresolved. Trimming took off 0 bases at V and 0 bases at J, with 12 bases between the two ends. The germline CDR1 and CDR2 sequences are SGHRS and YFSETQ. There are 16 residues in the CDR3. CDR3 protein: CASSLGGLHMNTEAFF. In nucleotides, the CDR3 is TGCGCCAGCAGCTTGGGAGGGCTTCACATGAACACTGAAGCTTTCTTT.

This clonotype was counted between two and nine times. This chain uses TRBV2 with TRBJ2-5; tentative D call: TRBD1 (6 bases). The CDR3 contains 14 residues. Germline values: CDR1 SNHLY, CDR2 FYNNEI. Trimming took 3 bases from V and 1 from J, leaving 9 bases between them. CDR3 residues: CASSEDSIQETQYF. CDR3 sequence (DNA): TGTGCCAGCAGTGAGGACAGCATCCAAGAGACCCAGTACTTC.